The rows below give T cell receptor beta chains drawn from one sample of a study of regulatory T cells in long-lasting Graves disease. TCRdb redid the calling of the multiplex PCR reads with MiXCR, one entry per CDR3 protein. The table includes approximately 300,000 distinct CDR3 sequences, more than 15% detected once. The sample was peripheral blood mononuclear cells (PBMCs), taken at new diagnosis, from a patient treated with antithyroid drugs. All receptors come from a female donor with Graves disease. The CDR3 runs from the conserved cysteine through the conserved F or W. Fields, in order: V gene, J gene, D gene, clone size, CDR3 DNA, CDR3 protein. A D gene is named only where the DNA matches it firmly. For some rows the clone size is stated as once, few or many, or as a class when expanded; others skip it.

>TRBV28|TRBJ2-5|TRBD1|many
TGTGCCAGCAGTTTACCCGACAGGGTCCAAGAGACCCAGTACTTC
CASSLPDRVQETQYF
>TRBV19|TRBJ1-3|NA|many
TGTGCCAGTAGCCCCCGGGGGGGATACTCTGGAAACACCATATATTTT
CASSPRGGYSGNTIYF
>TRBV28|TRBJ1-1|TRBD1|NA
TGTGCCAGCAGTAAACGGACAGGGCGGACTGAAGCTTTCTTT
CASSKRTGRTEAFF
>TRBV4-2|TRBJ1-1|NA|few
TGTGCCAGCAGCCAAGTGGCGGGGGACACTGAAGCTTTCTTT
CASSQVAGDTEAFF
>TRBV20-1|TRBJ2-1|NA|many
TGCAGTGCTAGTAACACCTACAATGAGCAGTTCTTC
CSASNTYNEQFF
>TRBV6-1|TRBJ2-5|NA|NA
TGTGCCACGGCGGAGGGGGAGAAACAAGAGACCCAGTACTTC
CATAEGEKQETQYF
>TRBV11-2|TRBJ2-7|TRBD2|NA
TGTGCCAGCAGCCCACCCCCAGCCCGGCGGGAGGAGCAGTACTTC
CASSPPPARREEQYF
>TRBV19|TRBJ2-7|NA|few
TGTGCCAGTAGTTCCTGGGTGGGGGAGCAGTACTTC
CASSSWVGEQYF
>TRBV19|TRBJ2-3|TRBD2|NA
TGTGCCAGTAGTCGGGGGGGGCTTCCAGATACGCAGTATTTT
CASSRGGLPDTQYF
>TRBV10-2|TRBJ1-2|NA|many
TGCGCCAGCAGCGCCATACCGGGACAAGGGCATGGCTACACCTTC
CASSAIPGQGHGYTF
>TRBV6-2/TRBV6-3|TRBJ2-7|NA|NA
TGTGCCAGCCGGTTTTTCCACGAGCAGTACTTC
CASRFFHEQYF
>TRBV7-9|TRBJ2-2|NA|NA
TGTGCCAGCAGCTACGGAGGGGGGCGGTCGGGGGAGCTGTTTTTT
CASSYGGGRSGELFF
>TRBV28|TRBJ2-5|TRBD1|many
TGTGCCAGCAGTCAGGACAGGGGCATTAAAGAGACCCAGTACTTC
CASSQDRGIKETQYF
>TRBV19|TRBJ1-1|NA|many
TGTGCCAGTAGCCAGAGGGTCTGGGGCCAGGGCACTGAAGCTTTCTTT
CASSQRVWGQGTEAFF
>TRBV12-3/TRBV12-4|TRBJ2-7|NA|many
TGTGCCAGCAGTAACGGAGGACCCACCTACGAGCAGTACTTC
CASSNGGPTYEQYF
>TRBV20-1|TRBJ1-2|TRBD1|NA
TGCAGTGCTATTCCGGGACAGGGGATCTATGGCTACACCTTC
CSAIPGQGIYGYTF
>TRBV6-6|TRBJ2-3|NA|NA
TGTGCCAGCAGTTACTCGATTAAGAAGTTTGGAAGTAGCACAGATACGCAGTATTTT
CASSYSIKKFGSSTDTQYF
>TRBV7-9|TRBJ2-1|TRBD2|many
TGTGCCAGCAGCTTGGGACTAGCGGGAGGGCAGAATGAGCAGTTCTTC
CASSLGLAGGQNEQFF
>TRBV9|TRBJ1-2|NA|NA
TGTGCCAGCAGCCAACGACCCACAGGGAACTATGGCTACACCTTC
CASSQRPTGNYGYTF
>TRBV6-1|TRBJ1-6|NA|many
TGTGCCAGCAGTGAATTCGGGAGGGTAGAGTCACCCCTCCACTTT
CASSEFGRVESPLHF
>TRBV27|TRBJ2-2|TRBD2|many
TGTGCCAGCAGTACGGGACTAGCGTCCGGGGAGCTGTTTTTT
CASSTGLASGELFF
>TRBV5-1|TRBJ2-1|TRBD2|NA
TGCGCCAGCAGCCGAACTAGCGTCCAAGAGACCCAGTTCTTC
CASSRTSVQETQFF
>TRBV3-1|TRBJ2-5|NA|many
TGTGCCAGCAGCCCCGGGGTGCAGGGGCTAGAGTTC
CASSPGVQGLEF
>TRBV12-3/TRBV12-4|TRBJ1-2|NA|many
TGTGCCAGCAGTTCCCCCGACAGGTCCCATGGCTACACCTTC
CASSSPDRSHGYTF
>TRBV28|TRBJ1-1|NA|many
TGTGCCAGCAGGACGGTGGGCACTGAAGCTTTCTTT
CASRTVGTEAFF
>TRBV10-3|TRBJ2-7|TRBD2|many
TGTGCCATCAGAGCCCTAGCGGGAGCAAGGGAGCAGTACTTC
CAIRALAGAREQYF
>TRBV29-1|TRBJ1-2|NA|many
TGCAGCGTTGAAGACCGAGAGGACAGATATGGCTACACCTTC
CSVEDREDRYGYTF
>TRBV28|TRBJ1-4|NA|NA
TGTGCCAGCAGTATTCCGGGACGGGTGAATGAAAAACTGTTTTTT
CASSIPGRVNEKLFF
>TRBV12-3/TRBV12-4|TRBJ1-1|NA|many
TGTGCCAGCAACAAAGGGGGGACTGAAGCTTTCTTT
CASNKGGTEAFF
>TRBV4-1|TRBJ1-2|TRBD1|NA
TGCGCCAGCAGCCACCCAAATGGGGGGATGACAGGGGGTCCGGACTATGGCTACACCTTC
CASSHPNGGMTGGPDYGYTF
>TRBV12-3/TRBV12-4|TRBJ1-5|TRBD1|many
TGTGCCAGCAGTTTGGACAGGTGGGACAATCAGCCCCAGCATTTT
CASSLDRWDNQPQHF
>TRBV20-1|TRBJ2-7|TRBD1|few
TGCAGTGCTAGAGACCCGGGACAGGGTGGGCACGAGCAGTACTTC
CSARDPGQGGHEQYF
>TRBV7-9|TRBJ2-7|NA|many
TGTGCCAGCAGCCCCCAGGCGGGGAAGTACGAGCAGTACTTC
CASSPQAGKYEQYF
>TRBV24-1|TRBJ2-5|TRBD1|many
TGTGCCACCAGTGACCCTTCGGCCAGGACAGGGTTCGAGACCCAGTACTTC
CATSDPSARTGFETQYF
>TRBV6-1|TRBJ1-1|TRBD1|NA
TGTGCCAGCAGCCAGGGACAGCTCTCTGAAGCTTTCTTT
CASSQGQLSEAFF
>TRBV20-1|TRBJ2-5|TRBD2|many
TGCAGTGCGGAAGCTAGCGGGAGACAAGAGACCCAGTACTTC
CSAEASGRQETQYF
>TRBV5-6|TRBJ2-7|TRBD1|NA
TGTGCCAGCAGCTTGTTCTCGACAGGGCATTCCTACGAGCAGTACTTC
CASSLFSTGHSYEQYF
>TRBV2|TRBJ2-3|NA|many
TGTGCCAGCAGGGACCAATTAGGGATGTACACAGATACGCAGTATTTT
CASRDQLGMYTDTQYF
>TRBV28|TRBJ2-3|NA|many
TGTGCCAGCAGTTTATACGGGAGAGGTGATACGCAGTATTTT
CASSLYGRGDTQYF
>TRBV7-9|TRBJ2-7|TRBD1|many
TGTGCCAGCGGGGGGACAGGGACCTACGAGCAGTACTTC
CASGGTGTYEQYF
>TRBV28|TRBJ1-1|NA|NA
TGTGCCAGCAGCCCGATGAACCCCACTGAAGCTTTCTTT
CASSPMNPTEAFF
>TRBV19|TRBJ2-5|NA|many
TGTGCCAGTAGTCCAGACTTGGGGGAGACCCAGTACTTC
CASSPDLGETQYF
>TRBV7-9|TRBJ2-5|NA|many
TGTGCCAGCAGCTTATCCGTGGAGACCCAGTACTTC
CASSLSVETQYF
>TRBV28|TRBJ2-7|TRBD2|many
TGTGCCAGCACCGAGGGAGGGTTTGATTCCGAGCAGTACTTC
CASTEGGFDSEQYF
>TRBV2|TRBJ2-7|TRBD1|many
TGTGCCAGCAGTACTCTCCTTGGACAGGGGAGCTACGAGCAGTACTTC
CASSTLLGQGSYEQYF
>TRBV5-1|TRBJ2-5|NA|NA
TGCGCCAGCAGCTTGTTCCTGTCGGGGGGCATAGAGACCCAGTACTTC
CASSLFLSGGIETQYF
>TRBV7-9|TRBJ2-2|TRBD2|few
TGTGCCAGCATCCCGGGGGGCACCGGGGAGCTGTTTTTT
CASIPGGTGELFF
>TRBV28|TRBJ2-7|TRBD1|many
TGTGCCAGCAGTTTGTACGGACAGGGGGACTACGAGCAGTACTTC
CASSLYGQGDYEQYF
>TRBV14|TRBJ1-2|NA|few
TGTGCCAGCAGCCAGCCCGGCGGGGTCGACTATGGCTACACCTTC
CASSQPGGVDYGYTF
>TRBV10-3|TRBJ2-1|TRBD2|many
TGTGCCATCAGTGGGACCGGGACTAGCGGAGAATACAATGAGCAGTTCTTC
CAISGTGTSGEYNEQFF
>TRBV28|TRBJ1-3|TRBD1|NA
TGTGCCAGCAGTTTAAACGTGGCCGGGACAGGCGGATTAAAGTCCATATATTTT
CASSLNVAGTGGLKSIYF